The clone carrying this T cell receptor beta chain was counted a few times. TCRdb reprocessed the 5' RACE reads via MiXCR and lists one record per CDR3 protein. The sample carries 690,000 or so distinct CDR3 sequences, 8.6% recorded once. These data come from a study of identical twins. CDR3 length: 17 residues. Germline CDR1 and CDR2: SNHLY and FYNNEI. V lost 5 bases, J lost 4 bases, and 10 bases stayed unmatched. With no exceptions, donors were healthy Caucasians. The same data also went into a second study, on yellow fever vaccine responses in identical twins.

The sample was PBMCs. The receptor was isolated from a woman aged 18-35 years in good health. The chain combines TRBV2 with TRBJ2-1, with 11 bases matching TRBD2. CDR3 residues: CASSYPIAGGPYNEQFF. The CDR3 DNA sequence: TGTGCCAGCAGTTACCCTATAGCGGGGGGGCCGTACAATGAGCAGTTCTTC. The full variable domain, in which reference TRBV2 and TRBJ2-1 provide the parts outside the CDR3, is EPEVTQTPSHQVTQMGQEVILRCVPISNHLYFYWYRQILGQKVEFLVSFYNNEISEKSEIFDDQFSVERPDGSNFTLKIRSTKLEDSAMYFCASSYPIAGGPYNEQFFGPGTRLTVL.